Below are 27 T cell receptor beta chains sequenced from a single sample in a study of early T cells in non-severe SARS-CoV-2 infection. From the 5' RACE reads, TCRdb called clonotypes with MiXCR, one entry per CDR3 protein. This sample has about 50,000 distinct CDR3 sequences, with roughly an eighth found just once. This specimen was whole blood, taken at baseline. The receptors derive from an adult who was a healthcare worker with PCR-confirmed SARS-CoV-2 infection or an uninfected control (not recorded which).

In this sample, this clonotype turned up a few times. The rearrangement links TRBV6-6 to TRBJ2-1, with 9 bases aligning to TRBD2. The V segment lost 2 bases and the J segment 8 bases; nucleotides outside the gene matches: 16. This CDR3 region has 18 residues. Germline CDR1 is MNHNY and CDR2 is SVGAGI (reference sequence). The CDR3 DNA is TGTGCCAGCAGTTACCCTATAGCGGGAGTCCATTCTAGGGATGAGCAGTTCTTC. It encodes CASSYPIAGVHSRDEQFF.

CDR3 sequence reads: CAIRGSGNEQYF. CDR3 DNA sequence: TGTGCCATCAGGGGTAGTGGCAACGAGCAGTACTTC. The rearrangement uses TRBV10-3 and TRBJ2-7; no clear D gene. Germline V gene sequence: CDR1 ENHRY, CDR2 SYGVKD. Trimming removed 6 bases at V and 5 bases at J, with 11 bases between. The CDR3 sequence is 12 residues long.

V is TRBV24-1 and J is TRBJ1-2; 11 nucleotides match TRBD1. This CDR3 has 12 amino acids. V gave up 9 bases and J gave up 8 bases; unmatched junction bases: 4. The germline V gene has CDR1 KGHDR and CDR2 SFDVKD. CDR3 in DNA: TGTGCCACCTGGGGACAGGGGGACGGCTACACCTTC. This gives the protein CATWGQGDGYTF.

This chain joins TRBV14 and TRBJ2-7, with D possibly being TRBD1 (6 bases). Germline V gives CDR1 SGHDN, CDR2 FVKESK. V lost 5 bases to trimming and J lost 5 bases, with 22 bases between them. This CDR3 region has 16 residues. CDR3 nucleotide sequence: TGTGCCAGCAGCTTACGACTTGTTCAGGGGTCCCACGAGCAGTACTTC. Translated, it gives CASSLRLVQGSHEQYF.

This clonotype was observed a handful of times. This chain links TRBV24-1 with TRBJ2-7; D is unresolved. Germline V gene lookup returns CDR1 KGHDR and CDR2 SFDVKD. The V end lost 4 bases, the J end lost 4 bases, and 4 bases lay between the germline ends. The CDR3 is 11 amino acids. CDR3 in amino acids: CATSDFYEQYF. For the CDR3, the DNA is TGTGCCACCAGTGACTTTTACGAGCAGTACTTC.

This clonotype was found a few times. The rearrangement uses TRBV14 and TRBJ2-3; unclear D gene. Germline lookup yields CDR1 SGHDN and CDR2 FVKESK. V shed 4 bases and J shed 2 bases, with 13 bases lying between them. This CDR3 is built from 15 residues. This CDR3 reads CASSPRPSDTDTQYF. As DNA, the CDR3 is TGTGCCAGCAGCCCACGACCGAGTGACACAGATACGCAGTATTTT.

This sequence joins TRBV10-1 and TRBJ1-1; D is ambiguous. The CDR3 length is 13 residues. Between the trimmed V and J ends, which lost 6 bases and 8 bases, there was a span of 16 bases. Germline loops: CDR1 WNHNN, CDR2 SYGVQD (reference sequence). CDR3 sequence (DNA): TGCGCCAGCAGCGTTACAAGGAACGGAGAAGCTTTCTTT. Translating gives CASSVTRNGEAFF.

This clonotype was counted at least ten times. The gene calls are TRBV7-9 and TRBJ2-6; D gene uncertain. Deletions cut 7 bases from V and 0 bases from J, with 16 bases between. This CDR3 is 17 amino acids long. Germline V gene sequence: CDR1 SEHNR, CDR2 FQNEAQ (reference sequence). The CDR3 loop reads CASNPKVSHSGANVLTF. In DNA form, the CDR3 reads TGTGCCAGCAACCCGAAAGTTTCACACTCTGGGGCCAACGTCCTGACTTTC.

This clonotype was detected only a few times. The V gene is TRBV20-1, the J gene TRBJ2-3; 11 bases are shared with TRBD2. V shed 0 bases and J 4 bases; nucleotides not matched to a gene: 9. CDR3 length: 17 amino acids. The germline V gene encodes CDR1 DFQATT and CDR2 SNEGSKA (reference sequence). The CDR3 loop reads CSARDPELAGVADTQYF. Here the CDR3 DNA reads TGCAGTGCTAGAGATCCCGAACTAGCGGGAGTGGCAGATACGCAGTATTTT.

Many counts were recorded for this clonotype. This sequence joins TRBV12-3 or TRBV12-4 and TRBJ2-3, with 8 bases lining up with TRBD2. J gave up 4 bases and V 3 bases, and 3 bases lay outside the gene matches. The CDR3 is made up of 14 amino acids. Written as DNA, the CDR3 is TGTGCCAGCAGTTTTGCGGGAGGAGCAGATACGCAGTATTTT. Translated, it gives CASSFAGGADTQYF.

This chain links TRBV20-1 with TRBJ2-7; D is unresolved. V was shortened by 5 bases and J by 0 bases, with 8 bases between the two germline ends. This CDR3 is 12 amino acids long. CDR1 is DFQATT, CDR2 SNEGSKA, per germline (reference sequence). The CDR3 coding sequence is TGCAGTGCTCTACTGGACTCCTACGAGCAGTACTTC. As protein: CSALLDSYEQYF.

The genes are TRBV4-1 and TRBJ2-1, with a weak D call TRBD2 (5 bases). Germline assignment: CDR1 MGHRA and CDR2 YSYEKL. The CDR3 sequence is 14 residues long. With 4 bases removed from V and 7 bases from J, the gap between germline ends came to 14 bases. The CDR3 spells CASSPPTSYNEQFF. The CDR3 DNA follows: TGCGCCAGCAGCCCCCCCACTAGTTATAATGAGCAGTTCTTC.

This chain joins TRBV12-3 or TRBV12-4 and TRBJ1-4, with 8 bases lining up with TRBD1. The CDR3 contains 14 residues. V was pared by 6 bases and J by 3 bases, with 3 bases of the junction left unmatched. CDR3 sequence: CASSPGQANEKLFF. CDR3 bases: TGTGCCAGCAGCCCGGGACAGGCTAATGAAAAACTGTTTTTT.

The table lists this clonotype with many counts. V and J are TRBV4-2 and TRBJ2-1, with 10 bases matching TRBD1. The CDR3 runs 15 residues. CDR1 LGHNA and CDR2 YNFKEQ come from the germline V gene. V was pared by 4 bases and J by 3 bases, with 3 bases of the junction left unmatched. The CDR3 region is CASSRGTGDYNEQFF. As DNA, the CDR3 is TGTGCCAGCAGCCGTGGGACAGGGGACTACAATGAGCAGTTCTTC.

Only a few counts were recorded for this clonotype. This chain connects TRBV18 to TRBJ2-5, with TRBD1 matching over 7 bases. CDR3 length equals 14 residues. V dropped 4 bases and J dropped 3; count of bases not matched to a gene: 5. Germline lookup yields CDR1 KGHSH and CDR2 LQKENI. CDR3 loop: CASSQNQGEETQYF. The CDR3 DNA reads as TGTGCCAGCTCACAAAATCAGGGGGAAGAGACCCAGTACTTC.

There are a few counts of this clonotype. The genes are TRBV20-1 and TRBJ2-3; 11 positions match TRBD2. V lost 3 bases to trimming and J lost 0 bases; unmatched junction nucleotides: 5. The CDR3 spans 16 residues. Germline V gene data show CDR1 as DFQATT and CDR2 as SNEGSKA (reference sequence). CDR3 loop: CSASTSGGSSTDTQYF. For the CDR3, the DNA is TGCAGTGCTAGTACTAGCGGGGGCTCGAGCACAGATACGCAGTATTTT.

The table lists this clonotype with a few counts. The rearrangement links TRBV7-2 to TRBJ1-1, with D unresolved. The CDR3 is made up of 14 amino acids. Trimming took off 1 base at V and 1 base at J, with 7 bases between the two ends. From germline, CDR1 is SGHTA and CDR2 FQGNSA. The CDR3 coding sequence is TGTGCCAGCAGCTTAGAGGGAGGGAACACTGAAGCTTTCTTT. This encodes CASSLEGGNTEAFF.

This sequence joins TRBV3-1 and TRBJ2-2; the D gene is possibly TRBD2 (6 bases). The V and J ends lost 3 bases and 1 base respectively, with 12 bases between them. This CDR3 is built from 16 residues. Germline lookup yields CDR1 LGHDT and CDR2 YNNKEL (reference sequence). CDR3 sequence reads: CASSQGGRLNTGELFF. For the CDR3, the DNA is TGTGCCAGCAGCCAGGGGGGACGGCTGAACACCGGGGAGCTGTTTTTT.

This clonotype was detected many times. The rearrangement uses TRBV12-3 or TRBV12-4 and TRBJ2-7; TRBD1 agrees at 9 bases. V gave up 5 bases and J gave up 3 bases; unmatched junction bases: 2. This CDR3 is built from 13 residues. The CDR3 sequence: CASSTGGYYEQYF. The CDR3 coding sequence is TGTGCCAGCAGTACAGGGGGCTACTACGAGCAGTACTTC.

This clonotype was observed a few times. This chain links TRBV5-1 with TRBJ2-1, with TRBD2 matching 10 bases. Unmatched junction bases numbered 7, after V lost 3 bases and J lost 7 bases. This CDR3 contains 15 residues. CDR1 is SGHRS, CDR2 YFSETQ, per germline. CDR3: CASSYSSGSTNEQFF. The CDR3 DNA sequence: TGCGCCAGCAGCTACTCTAGCGGGAGTACGAATGAGCAGTTCTTC.

The V gene is TRBV7-8, the J gene TRBJ2-2; D is unresolved. CDR1 SGHVS and CDR2 FQNEAQ come from the germline V gene. The CDR3 totals 13 residues. Trimming removed 4 bases at V and 2 bases at J, with 5 bases between. CDR3 loop: CASSWLNTGELFF. CDR3 sequence (DNA): TGTGCCAGCAGCTGGCTAAACACCGGGGAGCTGTTTTTT.

This clonotype has more than one count but fewer than ten. V and J are TRBV3-1 and TRBJ2-1; 8 bases map to TRBD1. Trimming cost V 6 bases and J 5 bases; bases outside gene matches: 6. The CDR3 spans 14 residues. Germline lookup yields CDR1 LGHDT and CDR2 YNNKEL (reference sequence). CDR3 DNA: TGTGCCAGCAGGCCCGGGACAGGAGACAATGAGCAGTTCTTC. As protein: CASRPGTGDNEQFF.

This clonotype was detected a few times. This chain connects TRBV20-1 to TRBJ2-5; no firm D call. V shed 3 bases and J shed 0 bases, with 11 bases lying between them. The germline V gene has CDR1 DFQATT and CDR2 SNEGSKA (reference sequence). This CDR3 is built from 14 residues. CDR3 bases: TGCAGTGCTAGTGGTTGGGTGTACCAAGAGACCCAGTACTTC. It encodes CSASGWVYQETQYF.

This clonotype occurred many times. This sequence joins TRBV29-1 and TRBJ1-2, with TRBD1 matching over 9 bases. The CDR3 totals 14 residues. Per the germline V gene, CDR1 is SQVTM and CDR2 is ANQGSEA. V dropped 7 bases and J dropped 6; count of bases not matched to a gene: 12. This chain's CDR3 is CSALQGAYGNGYTF. In DNA form, the CDR3 reads TGCAGCGCTCTACAGGGGGCGTATGGAAATGGCTACACCTTC.

The chain combines TRBV7-7 with TRBJ2-5, with TRBD1 as a possible D gene (6 bases). The V gene lost 1 base and the J gene lost 2 bases, with 11 bases spanning the gap. The CDR3 extends over 15 amino acids. Germline V gene sequence: CDR1 SSHAT, CDR2 FNYEAQ (reference sequence). As DNA, the CDR3 is TGTGCCAGCAGCTTAGTCCCGACAGGACAAGAGACCCAGTACTTC. Amino acid sequence: CASSLVPTGQETQYF.

This clonotype was counted at least ten times. The genes are TRBV19 and TRBJ2-2; a weak D match, TRBD1 (7 bases). CDR1 and CDR2 (germline): LNHDA, SQIVND (reference sequence). The CDR3 runs to 13 residues. V lost 6 bases, J lost 6 bases, and 11 bases lay in between. The CDR3: CASRGGGPGELFF. CDR3 nucleotides: TGTGCCAGTAGAGGAGGGGGCCCCGGGGAGCTGTTTTTT.

The sample holds a few counts of this clonotype. This chain uses TRBV12-3 or TRBV12-4 with TRBJ2-3; TRBD2 matches at 7 bases. This CDR3 contains 14 residues. J lost 2 bases, V lost 7 bases, and 6 bases had no gene match. CDR3 amino acids: CASIPAGITDTQYF. CDR3 nucleotides: TGTGCCAGCATCCCAGCGGGAATCACAGATACGCAGTATTTT.